The 9 T cell receptor delta chains below were found in one sample sequenced in a study of gamma-delta T cells after stem cell transplantation. TCRdb redid the clone calls on the RT-PCR reads with CATT. This repertoire shows over 2,000 delta-chain clones, 1.2% found once; its top ten account for about a fifth. Material for sequencing was gamma-delta T cells. The receptors come from a human donor. It is not recorded whose cells these are; they may come from a transplant donor.

Only a few counts were recorded for this clone. The protein TCRdb gives is from a much larger clone and does not agree with this DNA's translation at residue 14, likely a read error; the protein shown here comes from the DNA. The chain combines TRDV2 with TRDJ3, with 11 bases aligning to TRDD3. CDR1 is GEAIGNYY and CDR2 is EKD in the germline V gene. The CDR3 has 20 residues. DNA for the CDR3: TGTGCCTGTGACCGTGTACTGGGGGATAAGAGCTCCTGGGGCACCCGACAGATGTTTTTC. Protein: CACDRVLGDKSSWGTRQMFF.

This clone was counted only a few times. A single base is all that separates this from a far larger clone, so a read error is likely. This sample includes further DNA sequences coding for the same CDR3. The chain uses TRDV2 and TRDJ1, with D possibly being TRDD3 (6 bases). This CDR3 comprises 15 residues. CDR1 is GEAIGNYY, CDR2 EKD, per germline. DNA for the CDR3: TGTGCCTGTGACTCTATACTGGGAGATACCGCTAAACTCATCTTT. It yields the protein CACDSILGDTAKLIF.

This chain links TRDV2 with TRDJ1, with TRDD3 matching over 9 bases. Germline assignment: CDR1 GEAIGNYY and CDR2 EKD. CDR3 size: 16 residues. V was clipped by 3 bases and J by 7 bases; unmatched bases: 14. CDR3 nucleotides: TGTGCCTGTGACGGACTGGGGGAATGGTTACGTGGTAAACTCATCTTT. Translating it yields CACDGLGEWLRGKLIF.

This clone has more than one count but fewer than ten. A read error may account for a junction end that differs from germline. V usage is TRDV2 and J usage is TRDJ1, with 10 bases identical to TRDD3. The CDR3 loop spans 19 amino acids. The germline V gene encodes CDR1 GEAIGNYY and CDR2 EKD. The CDR3 DNA sequence: TGTGCCTGCGACACCTTACCCGTACTGGGGGATTGGAACACCGATAAACTCATCTTT. Translated, it gives CACDTLPVLGDWNTDKLIF.

On this clone itself: TCRdb records a much larger clone's protein for this DNA, with a difference at residue 25 that likely arises from a read error; the protein given is the translation of the DNA. V and J are TRDV2 and TRDJ3; 7 positions agree with TRDD3. This CDR3 region has 26 residues. The germline V gene has CDR1 GEAIGNYY and CDR2 EKD. CDR3 residues: CACDTVKPPGLGATLLSSWDTRQMIF. CDR3 nucleotide sequence: TGTGCCTGTGACACCGTAAAGCCCCCGGGGCTGGGGGCCACCCTTCTCAGTTCCTGGGACACCCGACAGATGATTTTC.

In this sample, this clone turned up a few times. The TCRdb protein comes from a much larger clone and disagrees with this DNA's translation at residue 8, likely due to a read error; the protein given here is derived from the DNA. This chain links TRDV2 with TRDJ1, with 9 bases aligning to TRDD3. Trimming removed 2 bases from V and 0 bases from J; junction bases left unmatched: 15. Germline V CDR1 and CDR2: GEAIGNYY, EKD. This CDR3 is 19 amino acids long. The CDR3 nucleotides read TGTGCCTGTGACAGGGTCCTGGCCACTGGGGGACACTACACCGATAAACTCATCTTT. Protein: CACDRVLATGGHYTDKLIF.

This clone was counted many times. It differs at one base from a far larger clone, so likely a read error. The V gene is TRDV2, the J gene TRDJ1, with TRDD3 matching 8 bases. This CDR3 is 17 amino acids long. CDR1 GEAIGNYY and CDR2 EKD come from the germline V gene. CDR3 in amino acids: CACGTLAGGEYTDKLIF. CDR3 DNA sequence: TGTGCCTGTGGCACCCTGGCTGGGGGAGAGTACACCGATAAACTCATCTTT.

Note on this clone: Only one base separates this from a far larger clonotype, so it likely reflects a read error. The CDR3 DNA reads as TGTGCCTGTGACCCTTTGGTGGGGGATACGCGGTACCCCACTCAACGCAAATACACCGAAAAACTCATCTTT. It yields the protein CACDPLVGDTRYPTQRKYTEKLIF. This chain links TRDV2 with TRDJ1; 11 positions agree with TRDD3. Germline V CDR1 and CDR2: GEAIGNYY, EKD. CDR3 size: 24 residues.

This clone was seen a handful of times. The likely explanation is a read error, given a far larger clone one base away. The J gene is TRDJ1, the V gene TRDV2; 12 nucleotides agree with TRDD3. The CDR3 runs 22 residues. CDR1 and CDR2 (germline): GEAIGNYY, EKD. CDR3 sequence reads: CACDKVTPGGYDPPGAEGKPIF. Here the CDR3 DNA reads TGTGCCTGTGACAAGGTCACGCCTGGGGGATACGACCCCCCCGGGGCAGAGGGCAAACCCATCTTT.